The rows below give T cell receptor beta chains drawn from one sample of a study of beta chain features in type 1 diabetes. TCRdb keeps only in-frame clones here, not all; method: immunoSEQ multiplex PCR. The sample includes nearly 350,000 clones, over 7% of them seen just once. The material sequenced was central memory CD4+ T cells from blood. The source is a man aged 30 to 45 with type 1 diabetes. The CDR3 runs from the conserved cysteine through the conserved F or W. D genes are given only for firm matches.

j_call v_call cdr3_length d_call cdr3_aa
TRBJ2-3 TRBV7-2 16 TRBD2 CASSQTLAGVTDTQYF
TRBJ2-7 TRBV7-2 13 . CASSPYGGYEQYF
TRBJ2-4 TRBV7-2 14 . CASILIGAKNIQYF
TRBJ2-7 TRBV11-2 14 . CASSLDGVTYEQYF
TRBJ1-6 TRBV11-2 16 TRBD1 CASSFRTGTGYSPLHF
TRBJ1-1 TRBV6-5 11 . CASSYSGGAFF
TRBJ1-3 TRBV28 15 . CASSPVQTSGNTIYF
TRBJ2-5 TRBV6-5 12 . CASSATRETQYF
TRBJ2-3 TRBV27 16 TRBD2 CASSSAGGGYTDTQYF
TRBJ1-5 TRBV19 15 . CASRREGEVNQPQHF
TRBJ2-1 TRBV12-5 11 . CASGLDTREFF
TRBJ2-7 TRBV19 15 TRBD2 CASSISGGQDYEQYF
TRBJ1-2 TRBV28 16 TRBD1 CASSTSRDRGHYGYTF
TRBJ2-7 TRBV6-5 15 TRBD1 CASSYEGQGSYEQYF
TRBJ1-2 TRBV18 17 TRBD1 CASSPVVPGQGSSGYTF
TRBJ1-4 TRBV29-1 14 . CSAQEGGFDEKLFF
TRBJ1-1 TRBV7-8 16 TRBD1 CASSRGQGGMNTEAFF
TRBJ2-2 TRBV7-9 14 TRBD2 CAWELARNTGELFF
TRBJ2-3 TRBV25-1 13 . CASSEGSSDTQYF
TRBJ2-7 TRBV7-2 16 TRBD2 CASSSALGVAGDEQYF
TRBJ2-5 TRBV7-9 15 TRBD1 CASSPGQGAEETQYF
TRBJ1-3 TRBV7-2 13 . CASSPTGGNTIYF
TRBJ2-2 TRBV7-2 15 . CASSLLVRATGELFF
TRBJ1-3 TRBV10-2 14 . CASGGSISGNTIYF
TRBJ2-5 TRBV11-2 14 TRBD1 CASSVGTVQETQYF
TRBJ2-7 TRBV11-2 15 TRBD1 CASSQSRTGGYEQYF
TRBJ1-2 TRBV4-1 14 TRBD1 CASSRDREDYGYTF
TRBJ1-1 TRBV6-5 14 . CASSYSIRNTEAFF
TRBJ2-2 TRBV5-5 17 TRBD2 CASSLKGLAVNTGELFF
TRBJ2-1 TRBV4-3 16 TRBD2 CASSQEDYGGADEQFF
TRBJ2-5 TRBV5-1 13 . CASSPHLGETQYF
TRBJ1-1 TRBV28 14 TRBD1 CASSWTGNKAEAFF
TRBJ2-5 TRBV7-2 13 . CASSSTGEGTQYF
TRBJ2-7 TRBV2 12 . CASSRQNYEQYF
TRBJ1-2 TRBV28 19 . CASSSPHLPDAGGNYGYTF
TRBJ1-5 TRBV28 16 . CASSFRQGVGNQPQHF
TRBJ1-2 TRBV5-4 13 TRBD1 CASNPDRGSGYTF
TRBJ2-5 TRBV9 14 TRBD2 CASSMTSGGETQYF
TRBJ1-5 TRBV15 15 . CATSRDLGGNQPQHF
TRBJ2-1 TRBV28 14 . CASSSGQFPDEQFF
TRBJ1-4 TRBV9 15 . CASSLSGRGNEKLFF